Listed below are T cell receptor beta chains from one sample, sequenced in a study of CD8+CD57+ T cells in acquired aplastic anemia. Each CDR3 protein is one row after TCRdb ran MiXCR on the reads. The sample records around 200,000 distinct CDR3 sequences, under 65% being singletons. The sequenced sample was sorted CD4+, CD8+, or CD8+CD57+ T cells (not recorded which) from PBMCs. All receptors come from a human donor in good health. Both conserved end residues are part of each CDR3. D genes are given only for firm matches. Size values are once, few and many counts, or a class for expanded clones, and some rows have none.

j_call | clone_size | v_call | d_call | cdr3_aa | cdr3_nt
TRBJ2-1 | - | TRBV5-1 | TRBD1 | CASSLGDRGNNEQFF | TGCGCCAGCAGCTTGGGGGACAGGGGAAACAATGAGCAGTTCTTC
TRBJ1-2 | - | TRBV2 | TRBD1 | CASRAGTGWNYGYTF | TGTGCCAGCAGGGCCGGGACAGGGTGGAACTATGGCTACACCTTC
TRBJ1-1 | - | TRBV7-3 | - | CASSQGLGNTEAFF | TGTGCCAGCAGCCAAGGGTTGGGGAACACTGAAGCTTTCTTT
TRBJ1-5 | - | TRBV12-3/TRBV12-4 | - | CASGDGNQPQHF | TGTGCCAGTGGGGACGGCAATCAGCCCCAGCATTTT
TRBJ1-1 | - | TRBV2 | - | CASSVARKNTEAFF | TGTGCCAGCAGTGTAGCCAGAAAAAACACTGAAGCTTTCTTT
TRBJ2-3 | - | TRBV2 | - | CASSVPATDTQYF | TGTGCCAGCAGTGTCCCGGCCACAGATACGCAGTATTTT
TRBJ2-3 | once | TRBV29-1 | - | CSVRGTQATDTQYF | TGCAGCGTCCGAGGGACCCAGGCAACAGATACGCAGTATTTT
TRBJ1-1 | many | TRBV9 | - | CASSVGVYGEAFF | TGTGCCAGCAGCGTAGGGGTTTACGGTGAAGCTTTCTTT
TRBJ2-3 | - | TRBV7-9 | TRBD2 | CASSLGTSGNIDTQYF | TGTGCCAGCAGCTTAGGGACTAGCGGGAATATAGATACGCAGTATTTT
TRBJ1-5 | - | TRBV20-1 | TRBD1 | CSAYKDRGGNQPQHF | TGCAGCGCTTATAAGGACAGGGGGGGCAATCAGCCCCAGCATTTT
TRBJ2-7 | many | TRBV5-4 | - | CASSLDAYHYEQYF | TGTGCCAGCAGCTTGGACGCCTACCACTACGAGCAGTACTTC
TRBJ2-7 | - | TRBV20-1 | - | CSARDALNGGPYEQYF | TGCAGTGCTAGAGATGCGTTAAACGGGGGGCCCTACGAGCAGTACTTC
TRBJ2-1 | - | TRBV19 | - | CASSMGTSQYNEQFF | TGTGCCAGTAGTATGGGGACTTCACAGTACAATGAGCAGTTCTTC
TRBJ1-3 | few | TRBV15 | - | CATSREVSASGNTIYF | TGTGCCACCAGCAGAGAGGTTTCAGCCTCTGGAAACACCATATATTTT
TRBJ2-7 | many | TRBV27 | - | CASSLYRGALYEQYF | TGTGCCAGCAGTTTATATAGGGGGGCTCTCTACGAGCAGTACTTC
TRBJ2-6 | - | TRBV4-1 | TRBD2 | CASSQGIGTSGGASGANVLTF | TGCGCCAGCAGCCAAGGGATCGGGACTAGCGGGGGGGCCTCTGGGGCCAACGTCCTGACTTTC
TRBJ1-1 | many | TRBV6-2/TRBV6-3 | - | CASQRESTEAFF | TGTGCCAGCCAGAGGGAGTCCACTGAAGCTTTCTTT
TRBJ2-3 | - | TRBV7-9 | TRBD2 | CASSLAPGGRDTQYF | TGTGCCAGCAGCTTGGCCCCCGGGGGGAGGGATACGCAGTATTTT
TRBJ2-1 | many | TRBV9 | - | CASSAPDTMEYEQFF | TGTGCCAGCAGCGCTCCCGACACCATGGAATATGAGCAGTTCTTC
TRBJ2-7 | - | TRBV29-1 | TRBD1 | CSVTRQGYEQYF | TGCAGCGTGACAAGACAGGGCTACGAGCAGTACTTC
TRBJ1-5 | - | TRBV7-9 | TRBD1 | CASSLGQGAQPQHF | TGTGCCAGCAGCTTGGGACAGGGAGCCCAGCCCCAGCATTTT
TRBJ1-1 | - | TRBV10-3 | - | CAISESEEAMNTEAFF | TGTGCCATCAGTGAGTCTGAGGAGGCGATGAACACTGAAGCTTTCTTT
TRBJ1-2 | - | TRBV14 | - | CASSQDQGSGYTF | TGTGCCAGCAGCCAAGATCAGGGAAGCGGCTACACCTTC
TRBJ2-2 | - | TRBV7-8 | - | CASPNGELFF | TGTGCCAGCCCCAACGGGGAGCTGTTTTTT
TRBJ2-5 | - | TRBV7-2 | - | CASSFQPSQETQYF | TGTGCCAGCAGCTTTCAACCGAGCCAAGAGACCCAGTACTTC
TRBJ1-1 | - | TRBV12-3/TRBV12-4 | TRBD1 | CASSPQTGTIAFF | TGTGCCAGCAGCCCCCAGACAGGGACTATTGCTTTCTTT
TRBJ2-2 | - | TRBV24-1 | TRBD1 | CATSSGQGGRNTGELFF | TGTGCCACCAGCTCGGGACAGGGGGGACGAAACACCGGGGAGCTGTTTTTT
TRBJ2-3 | - | TRBV5-1 | TRBD2 | CASSLYGGGALTDTQYF | TGTGCCAGCAGCTTGTATGGCGGGGGGGCCCTCACAGATACGCAGTATTTT
TRBJ2-1 | - | TRBV7-9 | - | CASSLPQDTGSSYNEQFF | TGTGCCAGCAGCTTACCTCAGGACACGGGTTCATCATACAATGAGCAGTTCTTC
TRBJ1-1 | - | TRBV24-1 | - | CATSDQKRGLAGAFF | TGTGCCACCAGTGACCAAAAAAGGGGACTAGCGGGAGCTTTCTTT
TRBJ2-1 | many | TRBV6-1 | - | CASSKSENNEQFF | TGTGCCAGCAGCAAGTCCGAGAACAATGAGCAGTTCTTC
TRBJ2-2 | once | TRBV7-2 | - | CASSLGGAGVSTGELFF | TGTGCCAGCAGCTTAGGAGGGGCAGGGGTCAGCACCGGGGAGCTGTTTTTT
TRBJ1-6 | - | TRBV25-1 | TRBD1 | CASSTGGRSPLHF | TGTGCCAGCTCGACAGGGGGCCGGTCACCCCTCCACTTT
TRBJ2-2 | - | TRBV9 | TRBD1 | CASSVPGQGAQGGELFF | TGTGCCAGCAGCGTACCGGGACAGGGGGCGCAAGGCGGGGAGCTGTTTTTT
TRBJ1-5 | - | TRBV7-8 | - | CASSLDRVKPQHF | TGTGCCAGCAGCTTAGACAGGGTTAAGCCCCAGCATTTT
TRBJ2-5 | - | TRBV7-9 | TRBD1 | CASSSQGVVETQYF | TGTGCCAGCAGCTCACAGGGGGTGGTGGAGACCCAGTACTTC
TRBJ2-7 | - | TRBV6-6 | - | CASSHVGTEQYF | TGTGCCAGCAGTCACGTGGGGACCGAGCAGTACTTC
TRBJ2-1 | many | TRBV9 | TRBD2 | CASSVGTSGERYNEQFF | TGTGCCAGCAGCGTGGGGACTAGCGGGGAACGGTACAATGAGCAGTTCTTC
TRBJ2-2 | - | TRBV24-1 | - | CATSDIGNTGELFF | TGTGCCACCAGTGACATTGGGAACACCGGGGAGCTGTTTTTT
TRBJ1-1 | once | TRBV20-1 | - | CSARQDEYTEAFF | TGCAGTGCTCGACAGGACGAGTACACTGAAGCTTTCTTT
TRBJ1-5 | - | TRBV10-2 | - | CASSETGTNQPQHF | TGCGCCAGCAGTGAGACAGGGACGAATCAGCCCCAGCATTTT
TRBJ2-7 | many | TRBV20-1 | TRBD1 | CSAKTGYEQYF | TGCAGTGCTAAGACAGGGTACGAGCAGTACTTC
TRBJ2-3 | many | TRBV29-1 | TRBD1 | CSVGTGGVTDTQYF | TGCAGCGTAGGGACAGGGGGCGTCACAGATACGCAGTATTTT
TRBJ1-1 | few | TRBV28 | TRBD1 | CATTNRGPPNTEAFF | TGTGCCACCACGAACAGGGGGCCTCCGAACACTGAAGCTTTCTTT
TRBJ2-7 | - | TRBV20-1 | - | CSARNRLRQTLF | TGCAGTGCTAGAAACCGCCTCCGCCAAACCCTCTTC
TRBJ1-1 | - | TRBV5-5 | TRBD1 | CASSTDRDPSNTEAFF | TGTGCCAGCAGCACGGACAGGGATCCATCAAACACTGAAGCTTTCTTT
TRBJ2-1 | few | TRBV7-8 | TRBD2 | CASSPLAGAYNEQFF | TGTGCCAGCAGCCCACTAGCGGGAGCCTACAATGAGCAGTTCTTC
TRBJ2-3 | - | TRBV7-3 | TRBD2 | CASSLGPGLGGSLTEADTQYF | TGTGCCAGCAGCTTAGGACCCGGACTCGGCGGGAGCCTAACTGAGGCAGATACGCAGTATTTT
TRBJ1-5 | many | TRBV19 | - | CASSSVSNQPQHF | TGTGCCAGTAGTTCAGTGAGCAATCAGCCCCAGCATTTT
TRBJ1-1 | many | TRBV7-9 | - | CASSFQAMMNTEAFF | TGTGCCAGCAGCTTCCAGGCCATGATGAACACTGAAGCTTTCTTT
TRBJ2-7 | - | TRBV20-1 | TRBD2 | CSALPSGRAGGEQYF | TGCAGTGCCCTTCCTAGCGGGAGGGCCGGCGGCGAGCAGTACTTC
TRBJ1-5 | - | TRBV7-9 | TRBD1 | CAKGRDRGPQHF | TGTGCCAAAGGTAGGGACAGGGGGCCCCAGCATTTT
TRBJ2-7 | - | TRBV10-3 | TRBD2 | CATGTSGSVEQYF | TGTGCCACCGGGACTAGCGGGAGTGTCGAGCAGTACTTC
TRBJ1-2 | - | TRBV7-8 | TRBD1 | CASSHRTGDGYTF | TGTGCCAGCAGCCATAGGACAGGGGATGGCTACACCTTC
TRBJ1-3 | - | TRBV20-1 | - | CSARHGAGNTIYF | TGCAGTGCTAGACACGGTGCTGGAAACACCATATATTTT
TRBJ2-7 | - | TRBV20-1 | - | CSATSESGNYEQYF | TGCAGTGCCACCAGTGAGTCAGGGAACTACGAGCAGTACTTC
TRBJ2-7 | - | TRBV25-1 | - | CASSDLAGTSYEQYF | TGTGCCAGCAGTGACCTCGCTGGGACCTCCTACGAGCAGTACTTC